The 2 T cell receptor beta chains in this list originate from one sample, sequenced in a study of blood T cell repertoires in COVID-19. TCRdb's copy holds only in-frame clones and misses some; the assay was immunoSEQ multiplex PCR. The sample lists 250,000 to 350,000 clones; roughly nine tenths were seen once. Sequencing was carried out using PBMCs or T cells enriched from blood (not recorded which). The receptors were gathered from a woman aged 25-40 years who had recovered from COVID-19.

The genes are TRBV3-1 (or the pseudogene TRBV3-2) and TRBJ1-2, with a tentative D call TRBD1 (6 bases). V was trimmed by 2 bases and J by 4 bases, leaving 14 bases between them. The CDR3 contains 15 residues. Germline values: CDR1 LGHDT, CDR2 YNNKEL (reference sequence). The CDR3 DNA reads TGTGCCAGCAGCCAAAGGGGGGGGCATGGCTATGGCTACACCTTC. This gives the protein CASSQRGGHGYGYTF.

The table lists this clone with a few counts. In the same sample, other DNA sequences code for this CDR3. The V and J genes are TRBV19 and TRBJ1-2; 8 bases fit TRBD1. This CDR3 is 12 amino acids long. The germline CDR1 and CDR2 sequences are LNHDA and SQIVND (reference sequence). Unmatched junction bases numbered 2, after V lost 6 bases and J lost 5 bases. The CDR3 nucleotides are TGTGCCAGTAGCCGACAGGGGTATGGCTACACCTTC. It specifies CASSRQGYGYTF.